The 27 T cell receptor beta chains presented below share a single source sample, sequenced in a study of cytomegalovirus exposure and HLA in healthy donors. Vbeta (60) and Jbeta (13) primers were used in the PCR. Some clones are missing from TCRdb's copy, which holds only in-frame ones; the method was immunoSEQ multiplex PCR. The sample has approximately 170,000 clones; roughly 81% are singletons. Input material: PBMCs. Source of these receptors: a woman in her twenties or thirties in good health and CMV-seropositive.

V and J are TRBV28 and TRBJ1-3, with no clear D. The V gene's germline CDR1 is MDHEN and CDR2 SYDVKM. V lost 2 bases, J lost 4 bases, and 9 bases lay in between. The CDR3 sequence is 14 residues long. CDR3 region: CASSLQARGNTIYF. The CDR3 bases are TGTGCCAGCAGTTTACAGGCCAGGGGAAACACCATATATTTT.

This chain links TRBV6-5 with TRBJ2-1; 10 nucleotides line up with TRBD2. Germline trimming cut 4 bases from V and 7 bases from J; bases unmatched to any gene: 7. The CDR3 totals 15 residues. Looked up from germline, CDR1 is MNHEY and CDR2 is SVGAGI. The CDR3 DNA reads TGTGCCAGCAGTTCTCTAGCGGGAGCGGGGAATGAGCAGTTCTTC. Protein product: CASSSLAGAGNEQFF.

This sequence joins TRBV27 and TRBJ2-5; TRBD1 is a possible D gene (6 bases). The CDR3 totals 15 residues. V lost 1 base, J lost 7 bases, and 16 bases lay in between. The V gene's germline CDR1 is MNHEY and CDR2 SMNVEV (reference sequence). CDR3 nucleotide sequence: TGTGCCAGCAGTTTATTTTCCCAGGGGCGTGTGACCCAGTACTTC. This sequence encodes CASSLFSQGRVTQYF.

This clone was found a few times. The rearrangement links TRBV7-7 to TRBJ2-5; D uncertain. The CDR3 spans 15 residues. The V gene lost 1 base and the J gene lost 2 bases, with 11 bases spanning the gap. CDR1 is SSHAT, CDR2 FNYEAQ, per germline (reference sequence). CDR3 region: CASSLVDTAQETQYF. The CDR3 DNA sequence: TGTGCCAGCAGCTTAGTGGATACAGCTCAAGAGACCCAGTACTTC.

This clone was picked up a small number of times. Other DNA sequences from this sample encode an identical CDR3 as well. This chain connects TRBV7-2 to TRBJ2-7; D unresolved. The V gene lost 0 bases and the J gene lost 4 bases, with 4 bases spanning the gap. This CDR3 is built from 12 residues. Germline V gene sequence: CDR1 SGHTA, CDR2 FQGNSA. The CDR3 here is CASSLARYEQYF. As DNA, the CDR3 is TGTGCCAGCAGCTTAGCGCGATACGAGCAGTACTTC.

This clone was seen more than once but under ten times. The chain links TRBV6-5 to TRBJ2-5; possibly TRBD1 for D (6 bases). Trimming left V 5 bases short and J 1 base short, with 11 bases between. Germline loops: CDR1 MNHEY, CDR2 SVGAGI. The CDR3 is made up of 14 amino acids. DNA for the CDR3: TGTGCCAGCAGTCCCACAGGGAGCCAAGAGACCCAGTACTTC. The encoded protein is CASSPTGSQETQYF.

The chain recombines TRBV6-1 with TRBJ2-5; 9 positions agree with TRBD1. CDR1 and CDR2 from the germline V gene are MNHNS and SASEGT. This CDR3 comprises 15 residues. J gave up 4 bases and V 4 bases, and 7 bases lay outside the gene matches. The DNA of the CDR3 is TGTGCCAGCAGTGGGGGGACAGGGTATGCAGAGACCCAGTACTTC. This encodes CASSGGTGYAETQYF.

The chain uses TRBV15 and TRBJ1-1; 8 bases match TRBD1. V shed 0 bases, J shed 1 base, and the junction held 10 bases outside the gene matches. Germline V gene data show CDR1 as LNHNV and CDR2 as YYDKDF (reference sequence). The CDR3 extends over 18 amino acids. The CDR3 DNA reads as TGTGCCACCAGCAGAGATAGGGGCCGGACAGGGCCGAACACTGAAGCTTTCTTT. Amino acid sequence: CATSRDRGRTGPNTEAFF.

This chain joins TRBV28 and TRBJ2-2, with D unresolved. This CDR3 contains 16 residues. Germline V CDR1 and CDR2: MDHEN, SYDVKM. V dropped 3 bases and J dropped 2 bases, with 13 bases sitting between them. Here the CDR3 DNA reads TGTGCCAGCAGTTTGATTGACTGGCAAAACACCGGGGAGCTGTTTTTT. It specifies CASSLIDWQNTGELFF. The whole variable domain, remainder taken from reference TRBV28 and TRBJ2-2, is DVKVTQSSRYLVKRTGEKVFLECVQDMDHENMFWYRQDPGLGLRLIYFSYDVKMKEKGDIPEGYSVSREKKERFSLILESASTNQTSMYLCASSLIDWQNTGELFFGEGSRLTVL.

The chain has TRBV6-6 and TRBJ2-7; tentative D call: TRBD1 (5 bases). The germline V gene has CDR1 MNHNY and CDR2 SVGAGI (reference sequence). This CDR3 contains 14 residues. Between the trimmed V and J ends, which lost 8 bases and 1 base, there was a span of 15 bases. CDR3 region: CASVKGLFSYEQYF. The CDR3 DNA reads TGTGCCAGCGTTAAGGGGTTGTTTTCCTACGAGCAGTACTTC.

The V call is TRBV5-1, the J call TRBJ2-2, with TRBD2 as a possible D gene (7 bases). V was clipped by 4 bases and J by 15 bases, with 22 bases between them. CDR1 SGHRS and CDR2 YFSETQ come from the germline V gene. The CDR3 totals 14 residues. CDR3 loop: CASSPSGGTSRVFF. For the CDR3, the DNA is TGCGCCAGCAGCCCATCGGGGGGCACGTCTCGGGTGTTTTTT. Full variable domain (remainder filled in from reference TRBV5-1 and TRBJ2-2): KAGVTQTPRYLIKTRGQQVTLSCSPISGHRSVSWYQQTPGQGLQFLFEYFSETQRNKGNFPGRFSGRQFSNSRSEMNVSTLELGDSALYLCASSPSGGTSRVFFGEGSRLTVL.

The chain uses TRBV6-5 and TRBJ1-1; D uncertain. V dropped 5 bases and J dropped 1 base, with 8 bases sitting between them. The CDR3 length is 13 residues. CDR1 is MNHEY and CDR2 is SVGAGI in the germline V gene. The chain's CDR3 is CASSKQTNTEAFF. The CDR3 nucleotides read TGTGCCAGCAGTAAACAGACGAACACTGAAGCTTTCTTT.

This chain joins TRBV18 and TRBJ2-3, with D possibly TRBD2 on 5 matching bases. This CDR3 contains 14 residues. The V gene's germline CDR1 is KGHSH and CDR2 LQKENI. V lost 8 bases and J 0 bases, leaving 12 bases between the germline ends. The CDR3 is CASTRRGSTDTQYF. The DNA for the CDR3 is TGTGCCAGCACTAGACGGGGTAGCACAGATACGCAGTATTTT. Based on the CDR3 plus reference TRBV18 and TRBJ2-3, the full variable domain is NAGVMQNPRHLVRRRGQEARLRCSPMKGHSHVYWYRQLPEEGLKFMVYLQKENIIDESGMPKERFSAEFPKEGPSILRIQQVVRGDSAAYFCASTRRGSTDTQYFGPGTRLTVL.

Regarding this clone: Other nucleotide sequences in the sample specify the same CDR3. This chain joins TRBV5-1 and TRBJ2-2, with 8 bases aligning to TRBD1. This CDR3 spans 15 amino acids. The germline V gene encodes CDR1 SGHRS and CDR2 YFSETQ. The junction had 1 base not matched to a gene; V was cut back by 2 bases and J by 1 base. CDR3 nucleotides: TGCGCCAGCAGCTTAGACAGGGGGAACACCGGGGAGCTGTTTTTT. It is translated as CASSLDRGNTGELFF.

The chain couples TRBV6-5 to TRBJ2-1; no reliable D call. The CDR3 length is 13 residues. From germline, CDR1 is MNHEY and CDR2 SVGAGI. V lost 0 bases, J lost 6 bases, and 6 bases lay in between. The DNA of the CDR3 is TGTGCCAGCAGTTACTCGAGGAGCAATGAGCAGTTCTTC. It yields the protein CASSYSRSNEQFF.

The rearrangement joins TRBV2 to TRBJ2-2; 9 bases match TRBD2. With 8 bases clipped from V and 0 bases from J, the junction kept 7 bases outside the gene matches. The V gene's germline CDR1 is SNHLY and CDR2 FYNNEI. The CDR3 spans 16 residues. The CDR3 spells CASEGSGSPNTGELFF. CDR3 DNA: TGTGCCAGCGAGGGTAGCGGGAGCCCGAACACCGGGGAGCTGTTTTTT.

The rearrangement joins TRBV15 to TRBJ2-5; 12 positions match TRBD2. V lost 1 base and J lost 3; bases outside the gene matches: 6. Looked up from germline, CDR1 is LNHNV and CDR2 is YYDKDF (reference sequence). The CDR3 is made up of 17 amino acids. The CDR3 reads CATSRGLAGGFKETQYF. In nucleotides, the CDR3 is TGTGCCACCAGCAGAGGGCTAGCGGGAGGGTTCAAAGAGACCCAGTACTTC.

This chain joins TRBV7-9 and TRBJ2-7; possible D gene TRBD2, 6 bases. The CDR3 consists of 14 residues. Deletions cut 5 bases from V and 1 base from J, with 12 bases between. Germline V lookup: CDR1 SEHNR, CDR2 FQNEAQ (reference sequence). Here the CDR3 reads CASSPETSSYEQYF. In nucleotides, the CDR3 is TGTGCCAGCAGCCCTGAGACTAGTTCCTACGAGCAGTACTTC.

This clone was recorded a few times. This rearrangement joins TRBV15 to TRBJ2-5; tentatively, D is TRBD1 (5 bases). The germline V gene encodes CDR1 LNHNV and CDR2 YYDKDF (reference sequence). Trimming cost V 6 bases and J 3 bases, with 14 bases left between them. This CDR3 has 14 amino acids. The CDR3 reads CATRAQGGKETQYF. The CDR3 region has the DNA TGTGCCACCAGAGCCCAGGGCGGCAAAGAGACCCAGTACTTC.

V and J are TRBV28 and TRBJ1-4; D call uncertain. Germline-derived CDR1 and CDR2 are MDHEN and SYDVKM. The V end lost 3 bases, the J end lost 3 bases, and 8 bases lay between the germline ends. The CDR3 totals 14 residues. CDR3 sequence (DNA): TGTGCCAGCAGTTTGTACGGGTCTAATGAAAAACTGTTTTTT. Its translation: CASSLYGSNEKLFF. The full variable domain, its missing parts supplied by reference TRBV28 and TRBJ1-4, is DVKVTQSSRYLVKRTGEKVFLECVQDMDHENMFWYRQDPGLGLRLIYFSYDVKMKEKGDIPEGYSVSREKKERFSLILESASTNQTSMYLCASSLYGSNEKLFFGSGTQLSVL.

This chain uses TRBV7-6 with TRBJ2-2; D is possibly TRBD2 (6 bases). Looked up from germline, CDR1 is SGHVS and CDR2 is FNYEAQ. The CDR3 sequence is 17 residues long. With 2 bases removed from V and 0 bases from J, the gap between germline ends came to 13 bases. The CDR3 loop reads CASSLFTGTSNTGELFF. Here the CDR3 DNA reads TGTGCCAGCAGCTTATTTACCGGGACTTCGAACACCGGGGAGCTGTTTTTT.

The chain has TRBV25-1 and TRBJ1-4, with D possibly matching TRBD1 (6 bases). CDR1 MGHDK and CDR2 SYGVNS come from the germline V gene. This CDR3 region has 15 residues. Trimming stripped 2 bases from V and 8 bases from J, with 15 bases between. CDR3 in DNA: TGTGCCAGCAGTGAAAGCGCGGGGGCGGAAGAAAAACTGTTTTTT. Translated: CASSESAGAEEKLFF.

The rearrangement joins TRBV15 to TRBJ2-7, with D possibly being TRBD2 (6 bases). The CDR3 is made up of 16 amino acids. The ends were cut back, 1 base at V and 3 bases at J, with 16 bases in the middle. Germline assignment: CDR1 LNHNV and CDR2 YYDKDF (reference sequence). The CDR3 sequence: CATSRVAPRGDYEQYF. The CDR3 DNA reads as TGTGCCACCAGCAGAGTAGCCCCCCGCGGGGACTACGAGCAGTACTTC.

This clone was found a few times. The chain joins TRBV5-1 to TRBJ1-1; D might be TRBD1 (6 bases). From germline, CDR1 is SGHRS and CDR2 YFSETQ. The germline V and J ends were trimmed by 3 bases and 5 bases, with 17 bases remaining between them. This CDR3 comprises 15 residues. In nucleotides, the CDR3 is TGCGCCAGCAGCTCGGTAACGGGGGGCATAACTGAAGCTTTCTTT. Translated: CASSSVTGGITEAFF. The variable domain in full, with the rest retrieved from reference TRBV5-1 and TRBJ1-1, is KAGVTQTPRYLIKTRGQQVTLSCSPISGHRSVSWYQQTPGQGLQFLFEYFSETQRNKGNFPGRFSGRQFSNSRSEMNVSTLELGDSALYLCASSSVTGGITEAFFGQGTRLTVV.

The chain has TRBV6-7 and TRBJ2-2; TRBD1 aligns across 8 bases. TRBV6-7 is flagged as an ORF with uncertain function. J gave up 7 bases and V 5 bases, and 12 bases lay outside the gene matches. The CDR3 is made up of 16 amino acids. CDR3 in DNA: TGTGCCAGCAGTCCCCCTCCCCGGACAGGGATCGGGGAGCTGTTTTTT. It translates to CASSPPPRTGIGELFF.

The chain carries TRBV28 and TRBJ2-7; TRBD2 might be the D (6 bases). CDR1 and CDR2 from the germline V gene are MDHEN and SYDVKM. There are 12 residues in the CDR3. Trimming cost V 3 bases and J 5 bases, with 8 bases left between them. As DNA, the CDR3 is TGTGCCAGCAGTTTGGAGGGGCACGAGCAGTACTTC. Residues: CASSLEGHEQYF.

J is TRBJ2-7 and V is TRBV28, with 7 bases that match TRBD1. The CDR3 runs 16 residues. CDR1 MDHEN and CDR2 SYDVKM come from the germline V gene. The junction had 9 bases not matched to a gene; V was cut back by 2 bases and J by 2 bases. CDR3 loop: CASSLVGAGGPYEQYF. CDR3 DNA: TGTGCCAGCAGTTTAGTTGGGGCAGGGGGTCCCTACGAGCAGTACTTC.